This TCR beta chain was captured by sequencing in a study of metastatic and nonmetastatic thyroid tumors. Study-level background: The authors compared repertoires across blood and tumor or nodule tissue from malignant and benign thyroid patients.

The sample holds many counts of this clone. Its cognate antigen is unknown. TCRdb reanalyzed the PCR reads via MiXCR. The data show 30,000 or so clones, around 7.4% seen once. Study results and limitations: As reported, TCR beta diversity in blood and tumor was significantly higher in malignant thyroid tumors than in benign nodules.

Nobody among the patients had been given any treatment before thyroid surgery. The sequenced material came from blood. The sequence derives from a female donor with papillary thyroid cancer or a benign thyroid nodule (not recorded which). Some clones in this sample may be carry-over from other donors' samples.

The CDR3 sequence is CATRLGQDSNEQFF. The CDR3 region has the DNA TGTGCCACCCGATTGGGACAGGATTCCAATGAGCAGTTCTTC. This sequence joins TRBV15 and TRBJ2-1; the match to TRBD1 covers 8 bases. Germline CDR1 reads LNHNV; CDR2 reads YYDKDF (reference sequence). J gave up 6 bases and V 8 bases, and 9 bases lay outside the gene matches. The CDR3 length is 14 residues.